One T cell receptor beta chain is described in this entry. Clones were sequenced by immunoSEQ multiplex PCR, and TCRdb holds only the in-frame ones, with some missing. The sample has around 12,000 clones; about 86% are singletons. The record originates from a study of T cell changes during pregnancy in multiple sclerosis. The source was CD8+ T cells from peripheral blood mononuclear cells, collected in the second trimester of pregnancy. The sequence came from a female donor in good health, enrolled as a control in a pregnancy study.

Here the CDR3 reads CSAREGYTF. CDR3 DNA: TGCAGTGCGAGGGAAGGCTACACCTTC. The chain joins TRBV20-1 to TRBJ1-2; D uncertain. V was cut by 6 bases and J by 8 bases, with 7 bases left in between. CDR1 and CDR2 (germline): DFQATT, SNEGSKA (reference sequence). The CDR3 is 9 residues long.